These T cell receptor beta chains were read from a single sample in a study of T-cell reconstitution after alpha-beta-depleted transplantation in children. TCRdb re-derived calls from the PCR reads in MiXCR, one entry per CDR3 protein. The sample lists about 580,000 distinct CDR3 sequences; roughly 23% were seen once. The sequences come from PBMCs, mostly from graft donor cells, collected 360 days after TCRalphabeta/CD19-depleted stem cell transplant. The receptors were sampled from a boy in the first two years of life who had a stem cell transplant for acute myeloid leukemia, so the T cells may come from the graft donor. Both conserved end residues are part of each CDR3. D genes are given only for firm matches. The size entry is marked missing in some rows and otherwise reads once, few, many or a size class.

J	D	size	V	DNA	CDR3
TRBJ1-4	TRBD1	NA	TRBV20-1	TGCAGTGCTAGCCGGGACAGGAAGGTCCCTAATGAAAAACTGTTTTTT	CSASRDRKVPNEKLFF
TRBJ2-5	TRBD2	few	TRBV12-3/TRBV12-4	TGTGCCAGCAGTCGGACTAGCGGGGAATCTAAGACCCAGTACTTC	CASSRTSGESKTQYF
TRBJ2-2	TRBD1	many	TRBV12-3/TRBV12-4	TGTGCCAGCAGTTCCTCCGGGACAGGGAGGACCGGGGAGCTGTTTTTT	CASSSSGTGRTGELFF
TRBJ1-1	NA	NA	TRBV20-1	TGCAGTGCTAGATGGACCGGGCTGAACACTGAAGCTTTCTTT	CSARWTGLNTEAFF
TRBJ1-2	NA	few	TRBV18	TGTGCCAGCTCACCGGGGTACCAGTCGGACTATGGCTACACCTTC	CASSPGYQSDYGYTF
TRBJ2-3	TRBD2	NA	TRBV2	TGTGCCAGCAGTGTAGAAGCGGGGGGGCAGGATACGCAGTATTTT	CASSVEAGGQDTQYF
TRBJ1-3	NA	NA	TRBV5-1	TGCGCCAGCAGCCCGGACAGCTTACCTGGAAACACCATATATTTT	CASSPDSLPGNTIYF
TRBJ2-7	NA	few	TRBV20-1	TGCAGTGCCAACGAATTTACATACGAGCAGTACTTC	CSANEFTYEQYF
TRBJ2-7	TRBD1	few	TRBV4-3	TGCGCCAGCAGCCAAGATCGGGGGACAGGCTACGAGCAGTACTTC	CASSQDRGTGYEQYF
TRBJ2-3	NA	NA	TRBV7-2	TGTGCCAGCAGCTTATTAGGGGGGGGGCGATCAGATACGCAGTATTTT	CASSLLGGGRSDTQYF
TRBJ2-7	NA	NA	TRBV5-1	TGCGCCAGCAGCGGACAAAGCTCCTACGAGCAGTACTTC	CASSGQSSYEQYF
TRBJ2-7	NA	many	TRBV29-1	TGCAGCGCCGAACTTAGCAACTCCTACGAGCAGTACTTC	CSAELSNSYEQYF
TRBJ2-2	NA	few	TRBV20-1	TGCAGTGCTAACAAAAACACCGGGGAGCTGTTTTTT	CSANKNTGELFF
TRBJ1-2	NA	few	TRBV4-2	TGTGCCAGCAGCCAAGATGCAGGGACCGCTGGTTCCTATGGCTACACCTTC	CASSQDAGTAGSYGYTF
TRBJ1-1	NA	many	TRBV6-5	TGTGCCAGCAGTTACCTAACAGGTGTACATAACACTGAAGCTTTCTTT	CASSYLTGVHNTEAFF
TRBJ2-2	NA	NA	TRBV5-6	TGTGCCAGCAGCTCTGGACCGCGGCAATCGAACACCGGGGAGCTGTTTTTT	CASSSGPRQSNTGELFF
TRBJ2-1	NA	few	TRBV7-9	TGTGCCAGCACTGTGACCGGCGGGACCGACTTC	CASTVTGGTDF
TRBJ1-5	NA	few	TRBV7-8	TGTGCCAGCAGCTTGGGCAGTATCGCTAATCAGCCCCAGCATTTT	CASSLGSIANQPQHF
TRBJ2-2	TRBD2	many	TRBV9	TGTGCCAGCAGCGTCGGCCCGATCCCTCGCGGGGGAAACACCGGGGAGCTGTTTTTT	CASSVGPIPRGGNTGELFF
TRBJ2-1	TRBD2	few	TRBV20-1	TGCAGTGCTTCCCGGGTAGCGGGGAACAATGAGCAGTTCTTC	CSASRVAGNNEQFF
TRBJ2-3	TRBD2	NA	TRBV18	TGTGCCAGCTCACCATTTGGACTAGCGGGGTTACCAGATACGCAGTATTTT	CASSPFGLAGLPDTQYF
TRBJ2-5	NA	many	TRBV20-1	TGCAGTGCTAGGCGATCACTCGGAGGGACCCAGTACTTC	CSARRSLGGTQYF